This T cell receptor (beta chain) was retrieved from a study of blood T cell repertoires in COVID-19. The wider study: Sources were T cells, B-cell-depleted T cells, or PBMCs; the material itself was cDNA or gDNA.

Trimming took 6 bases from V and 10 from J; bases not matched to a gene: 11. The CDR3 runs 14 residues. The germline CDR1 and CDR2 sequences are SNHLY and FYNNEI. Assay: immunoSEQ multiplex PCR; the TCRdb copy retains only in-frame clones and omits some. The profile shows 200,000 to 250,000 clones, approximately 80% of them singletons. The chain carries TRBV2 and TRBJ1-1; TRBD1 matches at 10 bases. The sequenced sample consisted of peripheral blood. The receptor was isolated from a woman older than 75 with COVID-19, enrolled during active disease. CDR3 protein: CASRAGTGASRAFF. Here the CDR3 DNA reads TGTGCCAGCAGGGCCGGGACAGGGGCATCGAGAGCTTTCTTT.